The clone carrying this T cell receptor beta chain was found a few times. The antigen remains undetermined. With 5 bases clipped from V and 1 base from J, the junction kept 4 bases outside the gene matches. The V gene's germline CDR1 is LNHNV and CDR2 YYDKDF (reference sequence). This CDR3 has 15 residues. The data were taken from a study of T cell responses to AZD1222 COVID-19 vaccine. Whether given at about 4 or about 12 weeks, second doses were pooled. The protocol was immunoSEQ multiplex PCR, while the TCRdb copy is restricted to in-frame clones and leaves out a portion. Of about 42,000 clones detected, about 87% appear once; the ten largest clones hold more than 20%. Regarding the study as a whole: Among AZD1222 vaccinees, only five to seven were seropositive at baseline. Most donors were white British, females outnumbered males, and clonal diversity was possibly underestimated. At 160-218 and 743-854, vaccine-associated CD4 TCRs were dominant, and they spanned spike.

This clonotype was sampled from an adult who received the AZD1222 COVID-19 vaccine. This material consisted of peripheral blood, taken 28 days after the second AZD1222 dose. This chain connects TRBV15 to TRBJ1-4, with 7 bases identical to TRBD1. The CDR3 sequence: CATSQGGGTNEKLFF. The CDR3 coding sequence is TGTGCCACCAGCCAGGGGGGGGGAACTAATGAAAAACTGTTTTTT.